These 23 T cell receptor beta chains originate from one sample sequenced in a study of CD8 T cells in ankylosing spondylitis. Each CDR3 protein gets one entry after TCRdb re-called the 5' RACE reads with MiXCR. Among 150,000 to 200,000 distinct CDR3 sequences, 15% to 20% were seen once, and the ten largest hold 3.5% to 5%. What was sequenced was blood, either unsorted or a sorted T cell fraction (not recorded which). These receptors all stem from a male donor aged 10-35 years with ankylosing spondylitis or in good health (not recorded which).

Many counts were recorded for this clonotype. The J gene is TRBJ2-7, the V gene TRBV6-1; D may be TRBD2 (5 bases). The CDR3 is 14 residues long. Germline CDR1 is MNHNS and CDR2 is SASEGT. Between the trimmed V and J ends, which lost 4 bases and 0 bases, there was a span of 10 bases. In nucleotides, the CDR3 is TGTGCCAGCAGTGGTTACGGACTCTCCTACGAGCAGTACGTC. Translation gives CASSGYGLSYEQYV.

This clonotype was recorded at least ten times. The gene calls are TRBV28 and TRBJ1-1, with D tentatively TRBD1 (6 bases). The CDR3 contains 14 residues. Trimming cost V 5 bases and J 8 bases, with 18 bases left between them. Germline V gives CDR1 MDHEN, CDR2 SYDVKM. CDR3 coding DNA: TGTGCCAGCAGTCCGCGGGGGGGCAAGTCGGAAGCTTTCTTT. Amino acid sequence: CASSPRGGKSEAFF.

The chain recombines TRBV15 with TRBJ2-1; D not certain. V lost 1 base to trimming and J lost 0 bases, with 7 bases between them. The CDR3 consists of 15 residues. Germline CDR1 reads LNHNV; CDR2 reads YYDKDF (reference sequence). Here the CDR3 DNA reads TGTGCCACCAGCAGAGGCAGGAGCTCCTACAATGAGCAGTTCTTC. Encoded protein: CATSRGRSSYNEQFF.

This clonotype was observed at least ten times. This sequence joins TRBV3-1 and TRBJ2-1; 13 bases are a match to TRBD2. The ends lost 1 base at V and 9 bases at J; junction bases unmatched: 9. In germline, CDR1 is LGHDT, CDR2 YNNKEL (reference sequence). The CDR3 runs to 17 residues. The CDR3 DNA is TGTGCCAGCAGCCAAGCACTAGCGGGAGGGTCCGTGGGTGAGCAGTTCTTC. Its translation is CASSQALAGGSVGEQFF.

In this sample, this clonotype turned up many times. The genes are TRBV15 and TRBJ2-2; 7 bases agree with TRBD1. CDR3 length: 15 amino acids. V was clipped by 8 bases and J by 1 base; unmatched bases: 7. Looked up from germline, CDR1 is LNHNV and CDR2 is YYDKDF (reference sequence). CDR3 residues: CATDRASQNTGELFF. DNA of the CDR3: TGTGCCACCGACAGGGCCTCCCAGAACACCGGGGAGCTGTTTTTT.

This clonotype was seen repeatedly, ten times or more. The CDR3 protein is CASSDGTVTQYF. The CDR3 DNA sequence: TGTGCCAGCAGTGATGGGACGGTGACCCAGTACTTC. The chain recombines TRBV2 with TRBJ2-5; D may match TRBD1 or TRBD2 (5 bases each). The CDR3 consists of 12 residues. Germline values: CDR1 SNHLY, CDR2 FYNNEI. Trimming pared 3 bases from V and 7 bases from J, leaving 9 bases between. The full variable domain, in which reference TRBV2 and TRBJ2-5 provide the parts outside the CDR3, is EPEVTQTPSHQVTQMGQEVILRCVPISNHLYFYWYRQILGQKVEFLVSFYNNEISEKSEIFDDQFSVERPDGSNFTLKIRSTKLEDSAMYFCASSDGTVTQYFGPGTRLLVL.

V usage is TRBV4-2 and J usage is TRBJ2-7; D is perhaps TRBD2 (6 bases). From germline, CDR1 is LGHNA and CDR2 YNFKEQ. The CDR3 covers 18 residues. V was cut by 4 bases and J by 7 bases, with 29 bases left in between. As DNA, the CDR3 is TGTGCCAGCAGCCGAGAAAGCCCCGTCCGGGACTGGAGTCGGGAGCAGTACGTC. It codes for CASSRESPVRDWSREQYV.

This clonotype was picked up a small number of times. The chain joins TRBV29-1 to TRBJ2-2, with 11 nucleotides matching TRBD2. The J segment lost 1 base and the V segment lost 8 bases, leaving 6 bases of the junction unmatched. The CDR3 extends over 15 amino acids. Germline values: CDR1 SQVTM, CDR2 ANQGSEA. CDR3 loop: CSSGTSGRNTGELFF. The CDR3 nucleotides read TGCAGCTCAGGAACTAGCGGGAGGAACACCGGGGAGCTGTTTTTT.

This clonotype came up many times. This sequence joins TRBV28 and TRBJ2-3; D may be TRBD2 (5 bases). Germline lookup yields CDR1 MDHEN and CDR2 SYDVKM. The CDR3 totals 16 residues. The V gene lost 6 bases and the J gene lost 3 bases, with 19 bases spanning the gap. The DNA of the CDR3 is TGTGCCAGCAGGATGAGAACTAGGGCTGAGACAGATACGCAGTATTTT. Protein product: CASRMRTRAETDTQYF.

This clonotype was found many times. The chain joins TRBV18 to TRBJ1-5; 7 bases are a match to TRBD1. Germline V gene data show CDR1 as KGHSH and CDR2 as LQKENI. Trimming took 3 bases from V and 5 from J; bases not matched to a gene: 1. The CDR3 covers 13 residues. CDR3: CASSPGQDQPQHF. CDR3 bases: TGTGCCAGCTCACCCGGACAGGATCAGCCCCAGCATTTT.

This clonotype was seen ten or more times. The rearrangement uses TRBV5-1 and TRBJ2-5; TRBD2 agrees at 7 bases. J was trimmed by 3 bases and V by 7 bases; bases with no gene match: 12. The length of the CDR3 is 15 residues. The germline gives CDR1 SGHRS, CDR2 YFSETQ. CDR3 DNA: TGCGCCAGCGGGCGGCAGGGACTATTCGAAGAGACCCAGTACTTC. Protein sequence: CASGRQGLFEETQYF.

The rearrangement joins TRBV18 to TRBJ2-1; TRBD1 matches at 9 bases. V trimming: 6 bases; J trimming: 4 bases; junction bases outside the gene matches: 10. Germline CDR1 and CDR2: KGHSH and LQKENI. The CDR3 sequence is 16 residues long. The CDR3 spells CASSPNTGGAYNEQFF. The CDR3 nucleotides read TGTGCCAGCTCCCCAAACACAGGGGGCGCATACAATGAGCAGTTCTTC.

The chain is built from TRBV24-1 and TRBJ2-3; D ambiguous. Germline V gene sequence: CDR1 KGHDR, CDR2 SFDVKD. This CDR3 spans 16 amino acids. Trimming stripped 0 bases from V and 1 base from J, with 10 bases between. Here the CDR3 reads CATSDLFGDGTDTQYF. CDR3 DNA: TGTGCCACCAGTGATTTGTTCGGAGATGGCACAGATACGCAGTATTTT.

This clonotype was seen once. The gene calls are TRBV27 and TRBJ2-1, with 9 bases identical to TRBD1. Trimming took 7 bases from V and 4 from J; bases not matched to a gene: 8. Germline V gives CDR1 MNHEY, CDR2 SMNVEV (reference sequence). The CDR3 extends over 15 amino acids. CDR3 residues: CASNTGGFGYNEQFF. The CDR3, as DNA: TGTGCCAGCAATACAGGGGGCTTTGGATACAATGAGCAGTTCTTC.

In this sample, this clonotype turned up many times. The V call is TRBV12-3 or TRBV12-4, the J call TRBJ2-7; 9 bases line up with TRBD1. Unmatched junction bases numbered 7, after V lost 5 bases and J lost 2 bases. CDR3 size: 15 residues. The CDR3 loop is CASSPGTGRPYEQYF. In DNA form, the CDR3 reads TGTGCCAGCAGTCCAGGGACAGGGCGTCCCTACGAGCAGTACTTC.

This clonotype was detected a few times. This chain connects TRBV27 to TRBJ2-7; D unresolved. The CDR3 spans 13 residues. With 6 bases removed from V and 4 bases from J, the gap between germline ends came to 13 bases. The V gene's germline CDR1 is MNHEY and CDR2 SMNVEV (reference sequence). The chain's CDR3 is CASRRQLTYEQYF. The CDR3 coding sequence is TGTGCCAGCAGGCGCCAGCTTACTTACGAGCAGTACTTC.

This clonotype was counted ten times or more. This sequence joins TRBV27 and TRBJ1-1; 8 bases line up with TRBD1. CDR3 length equals 14 residues. The ends lost 2 bases at V and 4 bases at J; junction bases unmatched: 3. Germline V gene data show CDR1 as MNHEY and CDR2 as SMNVEV (reference sequence). The CDR3 sequence: CASSLLQGGTEAFF. In DNA form, the CDR3 reads TGTGCCAGCAGTTTACTACAGGGGGGCACTGAAGCTTTCTTT.

This clonotype has a count of ten or more. CDR3 nucleotides: TGTGCCAGCAGCTCCTCGGGAGGCAATCAGCCCCAGCATTTT. Residues: CASSSSGGNQPQHF. This chain links TRBV7-9 with TRBJ1-5; D gene unclear. Germline values: CDR1 SEHNR, CDR2 FQNEAQ (reference sequence). V lost 4 bases and J lost 2, with 9 bases in between. The CDR3 has 14 amino acids.

At least ten counts were recorded for this clonotype. The V call is TRBV7-9, the J call TRBJ2-4, with TRBD1 matching over 10 bases. With V trimmed by 3 bases and J by 0 bases, 8 bases remained unmatched. CDR1 SEHNR and CDR2 FQNEAQ come from the germline V gene (reference sequence). The length of the CDR3 is 18 residues. The CDR3 spells CASSFGTGVPLAKNIQYF. As DNA, the CDR3 is TGTGCCAGCAGCTTCGGGACAGGGGTCCCACTAGCCAAAAACATTCAGTACTTC. Filled out from reference TRBV7-9 and TRBJ2-4, the complete variable domain reads DTGVSQNPRHKITKRGQNVTFRCDPISEHNRLYWYRQTLGQGPEFLTYFQNEAQLEKSRLLSDRFSAERPKGSFSTLEIQRTEQGDSAMYLCASSFGTGVPLAKNIQYFGAGTRLSVL.

The chain has TRBV29-1 and TRBJ2-7; D gene ambiguous. The length of the CDR3 is 14 residues. Trimming stripped 4 bases from V and 0 bases from J, with 13 bases between. The germline V gene has CDR1 SQVTM and CDR2 ANQGSEA. The CDR3 here is CSVVPGSSSYEQYF. DNA for the CDR3: TGCAGCGTTGTACCGGGCTCGAGCTCCTACGAGCAGTACTTC.

This clonotype was observed a handful of times. The CDR3 nucleotides read TGCAGTGCCCAACGACTAGCGGGAGGATACGAGCAGTACTTC. Protein product: CSAQRLAGGYEQYF. The chain carries TRBV20-1 and TRBJ2-7; 13 bases fit TRBD2. The ends lost 6 bases at V and 4 bases at J; junction bases unmatched: 6. This CDR3 has 14 residues. In germline, CDR1 is DFQATT, CDR2 SNEGSKA (reference sequence).

This clonotype was observed a few times. V usage is TRBV29-1 and J usage is TRBJ2-5; 8 positions match TRBD2. The J segment lost 2 bases and the V segment lost 8 bases, leaving 10 bases of the junction unmatched. The CDR3 is 14 amino acids. CDR1 is SQVTM, CDR2 ANQGSEA, per germline. The CDR3 sequence is CSSSGLAGQETQYF. The CDR3 region has the DNA TGCAGCTCGTCCGGCTTAGCGGGGCAAGAGACCCAGTACTTC.

In its sample, this clonotype was seen many times. The chain recombines TRBV20-1 with TRBJ2-3; D tentatively reads TRBD1 or TRBD2 (7 bases each). The CDR3 extends over 15 amino acids. The V end lost 7 bases, the J end lost 2 bases, and 19 bases lay between the germline ends. CDR1 is DFQATT and CDR2 is SNEGSKA in the germline V gene (reference sequence). CDR3 residues: CSGRGGSGTTDTQYF. In DNA form, the CDR3 reads TGCAGTGGCAGGGGGGGTAGCGGAACCACAGATACGCAGTATTTT.